Listed below are T cell receptor beta chains from one sample, sequenced in a study of blood T cell repertoires in COVID-19. The table came from immunoSEQ multiplex PCR; TCRdb's copy has only in-frame clones and leaves some out. The repertoire holds about 54,000 clones, with approximately 91% as singletons. The sequenced sample consisted of peripheral blood. The receptor set was obtained from a woman in her fifties or sixties with active or convalescent COVID-19. CDR3s include the opening cysteine and the closing phenylalanine or tryptophan. A D gene is named only where the DNA matches it firmly. Size tells how often a clone was seen (once, few, many) or the class of an expanded clone, and some rows leave it out.

NA	TRBV19	NA	TRBJ1-3	TGTGCCAGTACCGCAGGTCGCATCACTGGAAACACCATATATTTT	CASTAGRITGNTIYF
TRBD1	TRBV28	NA	TRBJ1-2	TGTGCCAGCACCCTGGGACAGGGAATTTCCTATGGCTACACCTTC	CASTLGQGISYGYTF
TRBD1	TRBV24-1	once	TRBJ2-1	TGTGCCACCAGTGATCCAGGGGGCGAAAACAATGAGCAGTTCTTC	CATSDPGGENNEQFF
TRBD1	TRBV28	once	TRBJ2-6	TGTGCCAGCTGCCGGGACAGGTCCTTCTCTGGGGCCAACGTCCTGACTTTC	CASCRDRSFSGANVLTF
TRBD2	TRBV11-2	NA	TRBJ2-3	TGTGCCAGCAAGCCGGGACTAGGAACAGATACGCAGTATTTT	CASKPGLGTDTQYF
TRBD2	TRBV6-2/TRBV6-3	NA	TRBJ2-1	TGTGCCAGCAGTTATAGTAGCGGGGTCTACAATGAGCAGTTCTTC	CASSYSSGVYNEQFF
NA	TRBV6-2/TRBV6-3	NA	TRBJ2-2	TGTGCCAGCAGCCAGCTAGGGGTCGGGGAGCTGTTTTTT	CASSQLGVGELFF
TRBD2	TRBV5-1	NA	TRBJ2-3	TGCGCCAGCAGCTTGGCCGTGCGGGGGGACACAGATACGCAGTATTTT	CASSLAVRGDTDTQYF
NA	TRBV30	once	TRBJ1-5	TGTGCCTGGAGGGGGGGGGCTGATCAGCCCCAGCATTTT	CAWRGGADQPQHF
NA	TRBV6-5	NA	TRBJ2-3	TGTGCCAGCAGTTCCCCGGGTGCGGATACGCAGTATTTT	CASSSPGADTQYF
NA	TRBV10-2	NA	TRBJ1-1	TGCGCCAGCAGTGATGGTGTCAGTTTGAACACTGAAGCTTTCTTT	CASSDGVSLNTEAFF
NA	TRBV2	NA	TRBJ1-5	TGTGCCAGCAGTGACCAGGCCTATCAGCCCCAGCATTTT	CASSDQAYQPQHF